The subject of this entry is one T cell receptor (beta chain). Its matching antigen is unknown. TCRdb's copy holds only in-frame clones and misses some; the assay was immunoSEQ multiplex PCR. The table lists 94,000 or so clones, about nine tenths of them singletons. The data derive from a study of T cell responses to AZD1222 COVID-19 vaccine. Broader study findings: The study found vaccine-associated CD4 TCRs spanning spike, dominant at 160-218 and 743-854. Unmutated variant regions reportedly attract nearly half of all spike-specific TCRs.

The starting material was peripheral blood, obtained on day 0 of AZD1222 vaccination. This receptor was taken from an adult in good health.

In nucleotides, the CDR3 is TGCGCCAGCAGCCAAGAACAGGGAATGAACACTGAAGCTTTCTTT. Translating gives CASSQEQGMNTEAFF. The gene calls are TRBV4-3 and TRBJ1-1, with a weak D call TRBD1 (6 bases). In germline, CDR1 is LGHNA, CDR2 YSLEER. This CDR3 region has 15 residues. Trimming cost V 0 bases and J 0 bases, with 8 bases left between them.